Sequencing of this TCR beta chain was carried out in a study of blood T cell repertoires in COVID-19. At the level of the study: Nucleic acid was either cDNA or gDNA, and it came from T cells, B-cell-depleted T cells, or PBMCs.

The V gene's germline CDR1 is MGHDK and CDR2 SYGVNS. Trimming took off 4 bases at V and 3 bases at J, with 15 bases between the two ends. This CDR3 has 16 amino acids. Produced via immunoSEQ multiplex PCR; TCRdb's table is partial and in-frame only. Here the sample spans approximately 250,000 clones, roughly 88% being singletons. This clone was seen once. The TCR was taken from a man aged 30 to 45 who had recovered from COVID-19. The material sequenced was peripheral blood. The chain carries TRBV25-1 and TRBJ2-2, with D maybe TRBD1 (6 bases). The CDR3 DNA reads TGTGCCAGCAGTGCCGGGTGGGGGCGATACACCGGGGAGCTGTTTTTT. It encodes CASSAGWGRYTGELFF.